The source of this T cell receptor (beta chain) is a study of neurological immune-mediated disorders. Trimming cost V 4 bases and J 2 bases, with 15 bases left between them. CDR1 is LGHNA and CDR2 is YSLEER in the germline V gene. This CDR3 is built from 17 residues. The table lists this clonotype with many counts. TCRdb ran MiXCR on the 5' RACE reads and lists one entry per CDR3 protein. The data show 40,000 to 55,000 distinct CDR3 sequences, 10% seen once. PBMCs stored at -80 C, numbering 2 million, were the origin of the unsorted libraries. The receptor's source is a middle-aged woman with HTLV-1-associated myelopathy (HAM/TSP). The chain links TRBV4-3 to TRBJ2-6, with D perhaps matching TRBD2 (5 bases). Sequenced material: PBMCs. The CDR3 nucleotides read TGCGCCAGCAGCCGAACTAGGGCCTTCACTGGGGCCAACGTCCTGACTTTC. Amino acids: CASSRTRAFTGANVLTF.